The source of this T cell receptor beta chain is a study of beta chain features in type 1 diabetes. Study-wide results and limits: Type 1 diabetes patients showed a moderate but significant shortening of TCRB CDR3s in all four CD4+ subsets.

This clone was seen a few times. No antigen is known for it. Expressed TCRB transcripts were sequenced because the entire RNA isolate underwent reverse transcription. The method was immunoSEQ multiplex PCR; TCRdb's version includes in-frame clones alone and lacks a portion of them. Of 150,000 or so clones listed, around 8.3% were seen once; the top ten hold 0.45% to 0.6%. V was clipped by 3 bases and J by 6 bases; unmatched bases: 6. This CDR3 contains 14 residues. Germline V gene sequence: CDR1 SGHVS, CDR2 FQNEAQ. The chain has TRBV7-8 and TRBJ2-7; 9 bases line up with TRBD2. The sample comprised central memory CD4+ T cells from blood. The sequence was collected from a woman younger than 30 with type 1 diabetes. The CDR3 here is CASSFRAGGVEQYF. CDR3 DNA sequence: TGTGCCAGCAGCTTCAGAGCGGGAGGCGTCGAGCAGTACTTC.